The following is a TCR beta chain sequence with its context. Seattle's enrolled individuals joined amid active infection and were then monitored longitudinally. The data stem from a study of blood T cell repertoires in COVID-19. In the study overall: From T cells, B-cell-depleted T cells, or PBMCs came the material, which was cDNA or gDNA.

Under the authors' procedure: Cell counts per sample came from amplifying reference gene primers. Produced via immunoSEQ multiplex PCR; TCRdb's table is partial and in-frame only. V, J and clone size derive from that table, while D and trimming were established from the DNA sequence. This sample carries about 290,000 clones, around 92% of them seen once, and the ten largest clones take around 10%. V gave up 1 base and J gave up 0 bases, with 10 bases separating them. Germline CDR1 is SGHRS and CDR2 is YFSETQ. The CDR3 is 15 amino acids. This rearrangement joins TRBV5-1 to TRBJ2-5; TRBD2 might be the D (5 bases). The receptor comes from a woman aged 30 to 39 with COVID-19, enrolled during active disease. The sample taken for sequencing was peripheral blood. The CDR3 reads CASSLYGEYQETQYF. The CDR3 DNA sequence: TGCGCCAGCAGCTTGTACGGGGAGTACCAAGAGACCCAGTACTTC.